The present T cell receptor (beta chain) was sequenced within a study of cytomegalovirus exposure and HLA in healthy donors. Overall study: An early release of data contained approximately 80 million unique TCRs, which came from HLA-typed donors. General study points: Only CMV serostatus was available as immune exposure information. Being productive about 87% or about 30% of the time was typical of most TCR beta V segments in an earlier analysis. A classifier reportedly called cytomegalovirus status with high sensitivity and specificity.

CDR1 SGHKS and CDR2 YYEKEE come from the germline V gene (reference sequence). The CDR3 has 15 amino acids. Trimming shortened V by 6 bases and J by 1 base, and 16 bases separated the two germline ends. Details on this clone: Its antigen is undetermined.

PCR employed 60 Vbeta and 13 Jbeta primers. Clones were read by immunoSEQ multiplex PCR, and TCRdb kept only the in-frame ones, dropping some. This table holds fewer than 250,000 clones, around 79% found once. The receptor's source is a woman between 45 and 60 years old in good health and CMV-seronegative. The sample taken for sequencing was PBMCs. The chain combines TRBV5-5 with TRBJ1-1; weak D call: TRBD1 (6 bases). In DNA, the CDR3 is TGTGCCAGCATCCCGACCGGGACACCGAACACTGAAGCTTTCTTT. It translates to CASIPTGTPNTEAFF. The full variable domain, completed using reference TRBV5-5 and TRBJ1-1, is DAGVTQSPTHLIKTRGQQVTLRCSPISGHKSVSWYQQVLGQGPQFIFQYYEKEERGRGNFPDRFSARQFPNYSSELNVNALLLGDSALYLCASIPTGTPNTEAFFGQGTRLTVV.